The clone carrying this T cell receptor (beta chain) was recorded a few times. As yet, its antigen is unknown. These data belong to a study of cytomegalovirus exposure and HLA in healthy donors. The overall study: Unique TCR beta sequences numbering about 100 million came from 150 million to 200 million T cells in an earlier analysis.

The germline V gene encodes CDR1 SGHNT and CDR2 YYREEE (reference sequence). Deletions cut 5 bases from V and 4 bases from J, with 12 bases between. CDR3 size: 13 residues. The study, taken as a whole, reports: Later work found most CMV-associated TCR beta chains apparently HLA-restricted. Using a false discovery rate of 0.05, a later analysis showed that some 16,000 TCR beta sequences were associated with HLA alleles. Published work reported that the classifier diagnosed cytomegalovirus status with high specificity and sensitivity.

Vbeta (60) and Jbeta (13) primers were used in the PCR. Some clones are missing from TCRdb's copy, which holds only in-frame ones; the method was immunoSEQ multiplex PCR. The sample includes approximately 130,000 clones, approximately 60% seen only once; the top ten take around 2.5%. Sequencing was done on a sample of PBMCs. The chain recombines TRBV5-4 with TRBJ1-2; possible D gene TRBD1, 6 bases. The receptor's source is a woman in her 40s in good health and CMV-seronegative. DNA of the CDR3: TGTGCCAGCAGACCGGGGGGCAGCTATGGCTACACCTTC. It encodes CASRPGGSYGYTF.